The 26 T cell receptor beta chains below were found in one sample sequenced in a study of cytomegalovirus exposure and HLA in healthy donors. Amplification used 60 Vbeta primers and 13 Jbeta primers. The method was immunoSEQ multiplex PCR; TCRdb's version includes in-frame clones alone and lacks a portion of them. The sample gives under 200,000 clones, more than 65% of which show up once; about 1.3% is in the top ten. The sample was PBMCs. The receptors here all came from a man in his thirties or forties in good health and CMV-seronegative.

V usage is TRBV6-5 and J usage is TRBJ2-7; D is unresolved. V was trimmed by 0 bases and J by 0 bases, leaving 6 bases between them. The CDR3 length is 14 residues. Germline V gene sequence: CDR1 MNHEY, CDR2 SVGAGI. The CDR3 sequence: CASSYSGNSYEQYF. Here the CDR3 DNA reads TGTGCCAGCAGTTACTCGGGCAACTCCTACGAGCAGTACTTC.

The CDR3 DNA sequence: TGTGCCAGCAGCTTACTCAGGGGATCCCCGGGTGGCTACACCTTC. This encodes CASSLLRGSPGGYTF. This rearrangement joins TRBV7-9 to TRBJ1-2, with TRBD1 as a possible D gene (6 bases). V was trimmed by 2 bases and J by 7 bases, leaving 17 bases between them. Germline values: CDR1 SEHNR, CDR2 FQNEAQ (reference sequence). The CDR3 loop spans 15 amino acids. Together with reference TRBV7-9 and TRBJ1-2, the CDR3 gives the full variable domain: DTGVSQNPRHKITKRGQNVTFRCDPISEHNRLYWYRQTLGQGPEFLTYFQNEAQLEKSRLLSDRFSAERPKGSFSTLEIQRTEQGDSAMYLCASSLLRGSPGGYTFGSGTRLTVV.

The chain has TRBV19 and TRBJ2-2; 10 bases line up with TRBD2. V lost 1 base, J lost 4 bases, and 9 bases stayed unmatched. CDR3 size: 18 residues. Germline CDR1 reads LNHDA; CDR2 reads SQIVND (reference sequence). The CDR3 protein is CASSIGPAGGRGTGELFF. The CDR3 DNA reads TGTGCCAGTAGTATAGGGCCAGCGGGGGGGCGCGGCACCGGGGAGCTGTTTTTT.

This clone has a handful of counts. The CDR3, as DNA: TGTGCCAGCAGCCCACAAATGCCGGAGGTAGCGGGGTTCTACGAGCAGTACTTC. Its protein product is CASSPQMPEVAGFYEQYF. The rearrangement joins TRBV7-2 to TRBJ2-7; 8 bases agree with TRBD2. CDR1 is SGHTA and CDR2 is FQGNSA in the germline V gene. The CDR3 covers 18 residues. The V and J ends lost 5 bases and 3 bases, in that order; junction bases with no gene match: 18.

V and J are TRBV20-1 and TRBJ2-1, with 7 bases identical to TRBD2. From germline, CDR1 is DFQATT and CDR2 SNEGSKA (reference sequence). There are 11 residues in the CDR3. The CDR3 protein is CSAGDYNEQFF. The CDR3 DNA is TGCAGCGCGGGGGACTACAATGAGCAGTTCTTC.

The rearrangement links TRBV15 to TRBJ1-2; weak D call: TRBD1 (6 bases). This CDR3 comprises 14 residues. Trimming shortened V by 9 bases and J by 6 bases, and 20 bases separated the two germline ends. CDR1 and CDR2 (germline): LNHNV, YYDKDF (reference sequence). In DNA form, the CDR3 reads TGTGCCACTACGATAGATCAGGGGCGAAATGGCTACACCTTC. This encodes CATTIDQGRNGYTF.

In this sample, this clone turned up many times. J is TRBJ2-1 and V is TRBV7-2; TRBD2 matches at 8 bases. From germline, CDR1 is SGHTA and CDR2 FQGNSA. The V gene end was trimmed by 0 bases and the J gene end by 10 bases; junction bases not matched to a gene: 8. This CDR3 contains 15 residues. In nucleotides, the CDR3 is TGTGCCAGCAGCTTAGCTCTGCTAGCGGGCTCCGAGCAGTTCTTC. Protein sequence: CASSLALLAGSEQFF.

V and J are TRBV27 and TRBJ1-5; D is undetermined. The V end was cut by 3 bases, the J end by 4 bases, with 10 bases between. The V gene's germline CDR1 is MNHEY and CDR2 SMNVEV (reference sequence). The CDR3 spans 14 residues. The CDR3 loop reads CASSLVGANQPQHF. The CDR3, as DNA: TGTGCCAGCAGTTTGGTCGGAGCGAATCAGCCCCAGCATTTT.

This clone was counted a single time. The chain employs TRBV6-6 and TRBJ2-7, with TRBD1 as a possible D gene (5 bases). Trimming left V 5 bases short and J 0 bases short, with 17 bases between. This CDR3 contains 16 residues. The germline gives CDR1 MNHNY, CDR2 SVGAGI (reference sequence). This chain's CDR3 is CASSRLTTASSYEQYF. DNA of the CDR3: TGTGCCAGCAGTAGACTGACGACAGCAAGCTCCTACGAGCAGTACTTC.

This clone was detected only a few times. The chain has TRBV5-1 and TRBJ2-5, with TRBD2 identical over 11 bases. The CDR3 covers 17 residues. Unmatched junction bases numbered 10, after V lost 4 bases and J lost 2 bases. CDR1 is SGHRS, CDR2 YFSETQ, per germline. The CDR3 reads CASSLTTSGAFQETQYF. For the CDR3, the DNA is TGCGCCAGCAGCCTAACGACTAGCGGGGCGTTTCAAGAGACCCAGTACTTC.

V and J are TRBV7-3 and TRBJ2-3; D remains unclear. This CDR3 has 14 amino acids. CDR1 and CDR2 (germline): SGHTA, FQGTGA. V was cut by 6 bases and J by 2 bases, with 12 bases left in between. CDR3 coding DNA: TGTGCCAGCAGTCCATCGACTCACACAGATACGCAGTATTTT. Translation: CASSPSTHTDTQYF.

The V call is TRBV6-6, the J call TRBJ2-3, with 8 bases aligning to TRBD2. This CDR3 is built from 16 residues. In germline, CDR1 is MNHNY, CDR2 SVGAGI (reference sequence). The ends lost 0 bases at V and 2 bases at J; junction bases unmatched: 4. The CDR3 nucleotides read TGTGCCAGCAGTTACTCGGGCGGGGGGATCACAGATACGCAGTATTTT. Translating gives CASSYSGGGITDTQYF.

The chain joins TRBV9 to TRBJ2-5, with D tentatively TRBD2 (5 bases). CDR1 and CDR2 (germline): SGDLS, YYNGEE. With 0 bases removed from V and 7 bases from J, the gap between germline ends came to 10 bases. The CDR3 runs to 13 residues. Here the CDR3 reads CASSVVLDGTQYF. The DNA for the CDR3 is TGTGCCAGCAGCGTAGTACTAGATGGGACCCAGTACTTC.

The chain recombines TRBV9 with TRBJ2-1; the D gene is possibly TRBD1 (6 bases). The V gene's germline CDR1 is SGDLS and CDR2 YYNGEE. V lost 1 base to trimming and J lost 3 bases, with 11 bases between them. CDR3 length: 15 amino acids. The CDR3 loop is CASSVSGADYNEQFF. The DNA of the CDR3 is TGTGCCAGCAGCGTATCAGGGGCCGACTACAATGAGCAGTTCTTC.

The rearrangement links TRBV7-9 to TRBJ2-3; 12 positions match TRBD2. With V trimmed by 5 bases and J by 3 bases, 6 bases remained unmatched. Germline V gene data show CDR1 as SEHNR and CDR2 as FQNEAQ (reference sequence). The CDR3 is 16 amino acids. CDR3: CASSHRLAGETDTQYF. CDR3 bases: TGTGCCAGCAGCCACCGACTAGCGGGAGAGACAGATACGCAGTATTTT.

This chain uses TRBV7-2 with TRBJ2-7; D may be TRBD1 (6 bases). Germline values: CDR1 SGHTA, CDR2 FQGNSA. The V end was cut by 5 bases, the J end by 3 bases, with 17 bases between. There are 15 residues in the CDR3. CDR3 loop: CASSRALGQIYEQYF. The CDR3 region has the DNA TGTGCCAGCAGCCGGGCCCTCGGACAGATCTACGAGCAGTACTTC.

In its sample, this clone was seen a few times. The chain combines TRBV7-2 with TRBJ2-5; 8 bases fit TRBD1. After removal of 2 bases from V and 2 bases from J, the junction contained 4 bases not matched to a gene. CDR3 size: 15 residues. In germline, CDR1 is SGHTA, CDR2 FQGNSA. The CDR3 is CASSLWRDRQETQYF. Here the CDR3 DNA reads TGTGCCAGCAGCTTATGGCGGGACAGGCAAGAGACCCAGTACTTC.

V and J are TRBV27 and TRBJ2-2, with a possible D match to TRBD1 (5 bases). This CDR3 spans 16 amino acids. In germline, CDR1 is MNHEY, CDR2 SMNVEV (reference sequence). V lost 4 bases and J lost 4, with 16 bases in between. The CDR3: CASSSQVSLFTGELFF. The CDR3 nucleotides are TGTGCCAGCAGTTCACAGGTTTCTCTCTTCACCGGGGAGCTGTTTTTT.

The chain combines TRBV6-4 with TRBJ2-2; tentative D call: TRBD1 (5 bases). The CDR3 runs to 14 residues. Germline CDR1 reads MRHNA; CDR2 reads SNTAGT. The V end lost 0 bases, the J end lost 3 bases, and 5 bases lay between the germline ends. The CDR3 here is CASSDSTDTGELFF. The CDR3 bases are TGTGCCAGCAGTGACTCGACAGACACCGGGGAGCTGTTTTTT.

The CDR3 is CASSPGTYEETQYF. The CDR3, as DNA: TGTGCCAGCAGTCCCGGGACATATGAAGAGACCCAGTACTTC. This chain connects TRBV6-6 to TRBJ2-5; the D gene is possibly TRBD1 (6 bases). The CDR3 loop spans 14 amino acids. From germline, CDR1 is MNHNY and CDR2 SVGAGI (reference sequence). With 5 bases removed from V and 3 bases from J, the gap between germline ends came to 13 bases.

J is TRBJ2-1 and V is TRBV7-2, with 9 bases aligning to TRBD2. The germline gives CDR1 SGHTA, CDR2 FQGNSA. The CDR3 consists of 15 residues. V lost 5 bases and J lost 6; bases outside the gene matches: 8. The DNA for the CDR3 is TGTGCCAGCAGCGGCGGGACTAGCAGGACCAATGAGCAGTTCTTC. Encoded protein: CASSGGTSRTNEQFF.

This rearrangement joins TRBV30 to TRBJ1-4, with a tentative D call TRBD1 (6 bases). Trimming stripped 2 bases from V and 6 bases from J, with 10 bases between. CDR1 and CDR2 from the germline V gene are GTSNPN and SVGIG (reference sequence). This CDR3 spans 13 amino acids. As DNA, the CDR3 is TGTGCCTGGAGTCCAGGACAGCATGAAAAACTGTTTTTT. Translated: CAWSPGQHEKLFF.

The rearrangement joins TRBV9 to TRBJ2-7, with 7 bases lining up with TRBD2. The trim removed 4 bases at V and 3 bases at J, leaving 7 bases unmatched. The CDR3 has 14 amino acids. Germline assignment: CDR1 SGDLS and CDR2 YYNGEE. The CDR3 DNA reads TGTGCCAGCAGCCCCCACGGGACTAACTACGAGCAGTACTTC. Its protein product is CASSPHGTNYEQYF.

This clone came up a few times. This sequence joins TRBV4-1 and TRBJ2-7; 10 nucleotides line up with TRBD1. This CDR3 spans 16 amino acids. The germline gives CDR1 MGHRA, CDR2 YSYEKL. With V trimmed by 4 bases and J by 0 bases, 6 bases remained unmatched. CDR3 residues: CASSLVGTGASYEQYF. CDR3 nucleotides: TGCGCCAGCAGCCTAGTGGGGACAGGGGCCTCCTACGAGCAGTACTTC.

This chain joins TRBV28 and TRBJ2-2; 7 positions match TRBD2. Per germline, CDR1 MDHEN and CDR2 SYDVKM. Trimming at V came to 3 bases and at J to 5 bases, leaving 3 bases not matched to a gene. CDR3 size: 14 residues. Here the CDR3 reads CASSLGGGTGELFF. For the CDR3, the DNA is TGTGCCAGCAGTTTGGGGGGAGGGACCGGGGAGCTGTTTTTT.

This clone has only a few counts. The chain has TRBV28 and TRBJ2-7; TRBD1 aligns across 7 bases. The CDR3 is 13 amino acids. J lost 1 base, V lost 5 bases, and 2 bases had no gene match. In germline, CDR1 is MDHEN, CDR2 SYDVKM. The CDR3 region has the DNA TGTGCCAGCAGTGAGGGACAGTCCTACGAGCAGTACTTC. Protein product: CASSEGQSYEQYF.